The 12 T cell receptor beta chains reported below all come from one sample, sequenced in a study of blood T cells in healthy people across ages (dated by TCRdb to between 2014 and 2017). Libraries were built with 5' RACE. The instrument was an Illumina HiSeq 2500. A second roughly 7 to 12 cycle PCR used a sample-barcoded 5' primer and a J-beta primer mix. The public sequencing data were trimmed at Q25 with fastp and processed into clonotypes with MiXCR by TCRdb, which kept only in-frame beta chains. Entries that share a CDR3 protein sequence are merged under the most common genes and DNA. The sample contains 800,000 to 900,000 distinct CDR3 sequences, less than 80% of them found a single time. The ten largest clonotypes hold 25% to 35% of the sample. Sequenced: blood. The receptors derive from a man under 40 in good health.

A remark on this clonotype: One end of the junction does not line up with germline, which may come from a read error. The chain is built from TRBV4-3 and TRBJ2-3; weak D call: TRBD2 (5 bases). Germline assignment: CDR1 LGHNA and CDR2 YSLEER. The CDR3 is made up of 15 amino acids. CDR3 DNA: TGCGCCAGCAGCCAAGATCGGAGGCGCACAGATACGCGGTATTTT. Protein: CASSQDRRRTDTRYF.

This clonotype appeared a few times. The V call is TRBV29-1, the J call TRBJ2-7, with 9 bases identical to TRBD1. CDR1 and CDR2 (germline): SQVTM, ANQGSEA. V lost 4 bases and J lost 7; bases outside the gene matches: 8. The CDR3 is made up of 13 amino acids. The chain's CDR3 is CSVGGQGTWEQYF. The CDR3 bases are TGCAGCGTTGGGGGACAGGGAACCTGGGAGCAGTACTTC.

This clonotype was counted once. The chain recombines TRBV9 with TRBJ1-2, with D tentatively TRBD1 (5 bases). Between the trimmed V and J ends, which lost 3 bases and 4 bases, there was a span of 19 bases. This CDR3 region has 16 residues. Germline V gives CDR1 SGDLS, CDR2 YYNGEE. The CDR3 DNA reads as TGTGCCAGCAGCGATGGGGCGGGATTTCTCCCCTATGGCTACACCTTC. Translated, it gives CASSDGAGFLPYGYTF.

This chain uses TRBV12-3 or TRBV12-4 with TRBJ2-1; 8 bases map to TRBD2. The CDR3 is made up of 14 amino acids. V gave up 3 bases and J gave up 7 bases; unmatched junction bases: 5. This CDR3 reads CASSFYGGANEQFF. DNA of the CDR3: TGTGCCAGCAGTTTTTACGGGGGGGCTAATGAGCAGTTCTTC.

The V gene is TRBV27, the J gene TRBJ1-2; D perhaps matches TRBD1 (5 bases). V lost 1 base to trimming and J lost 4 bases, with 10 bases between them. The length of the CDR3 is 14 residues. Germline loops: CDR1 MNHEY, CDR2 SMNVEV (reference sequence). The chain's CDR3 is CASSLFQGSYGYTF. CDR3 nucleotide sequence: TGTGCCAGCAGTTTATTTCAGGGTTCCTATGGCTACACCTTC.

The chain is built from TRBV10-3 and TRBJ2-4, with D perhaps matching TRBD1 or TRBD2 (6 bases each). Germline CDR1 reads ENHRY; CDR2 reads SYGVKD. V lost 3 bases to trimming and J lost 13 bases, with 25 bases between them. The CDR3 runs 16 residues. The CDR3 loop is CAISEGDPRGVEEQYF. The DNA for the CDR3 is TGTGCCATCAGTGAAGGGGACCCGAGGGGGGTCGAAGAGCAGTACTTC.

The table lists this clonotype with a count of one. The rearrangement links TRBV7-2 to TRBJ2-4; 7 positions match TRBD2. The closer fit of TRBJ2-7 to the DNA end suggests the J call may be wrong. CDR1 and CDR2 from the germline V gene are SGHTA and FQGNSA. This CDR3 is 14 amino acids long. For the CDR3, the DNA is TGTGCCAGCAGCCCCGCTCGGGGGGTCAACGAGCAGTACTTC. Translated: CASSPARGVNEQYF.

The chain employs TRBV9 and TRBJ2-3; TRBD1 agrees at 7 bases. The junction had 10 bases not matched to a gene; V was cut back by 0 bases and J by 6 bases. Germline V gene sequence: CDR1 SGDLS, CDR2 YYNGEE. This CDR3 region has 16 residues. Here the CDR3 reads CASSVVATGFGDTQYF. CDR3 bases: TGTGCCAGCAGCGTAGTGGCGACAGGGTTTGGGGATACGCAGTATTTT.

The CDR3 region is CASSLALQRAGVGYNEQFF. In DNA, the CDR3 is TGTGCCAGCAGCTTAGCACTACAGAGAGCGGGGGTCGGGTACAATGAGCAGTTCTTC. The chain has TRBV7-8 and TRBJ2-1; 8 nucleotides agree with TRBD2. Germline CDR1 SGHVS, CDR2 FQNEAQ. Losses at the gene ends were 0 bases for V and 4 bases for J; bases not matched to a gene: 14. This CDR3 contains 19 residues.

The chain combines TRBV29-1 with TRBJ2-7; tentatively, D is TRBD2 (7 bases). CDR3 length equals 13 residues. Germline values: CDR1 SQVTM, CDR2 ANQGSEA. V lost 5 bases to trimming and J lost 4 bases, with 15 bases between them. In DNA form, the CDR3 reads TGCAGCGTTTTGGGGGGGCTGGAGTACGAGCAGTACTTC. It yields the protein CSVLGGLEYEQYF.

V usage is TRBV7-3 and J usage is TRBJ2-6; TRBD2 might be the D (6 bases). Deletions cut 5 bases from V and 12 bases from J, with 17 bases between. In germline, CDR1 is SGHTA, CDR2 FQGTGA. This CDR3 is 14 amino acids long. The CDR3 is CASSPLPGESVLTF. The CDR3 DNA sequence: TGTGCCAGCAGCCCATTACCGGGGGAAAGCGTCCTGACTTTC.

The chain uses TRBV5-5 and TRBJ2-7; unclear D gene. CDR3 length: 12 amino acids. Germline V CDR1 and CDR2: SGHKS, YYEKEE (reference sequence). V dropped 3 bases and J dropped 9 bases, with 13 bases sitting between them. The CDR3: CASSSRGAVQYF. CDR3 nucleotide sequence: TGTGCCAGCAGCTCCAGAGGAGCCGTGCAGTACTTC.